Below, 5 T cell receptor beta chains from the same sample are listed, as sequenced in a study of blood T cell repertoires in COVID-19. Some clones are missing from TCRdb's copy, which holds only in-frame ones; the method was immunoSEQ multiplex PCR. The data contain tens of thousands of clones, roughly 81% of them seen just once; the ten biggest clones take up under 30%. Specimen: peripheral blood. The receptors originated from a woman in her sixties or seventies with acute or convalescent COVID-19.

The J gene is TRBJ1-1, the V gene TRBV5-1; 9 nucleotides agree with TRBD1. Germline V CDR1 and CDR2: SGHRS, YFSETQ. The ends lost 0 bases at V and 5 bases at J; junction bases unmatched: 5. The CDR3 consists of 15 residues. The CDR3 bases are TGCGCCAGCAGCTTGGCCTACAGGGGGCTTACTGAAGCTTTCTTT. This gives the protein CASSLAYRGLTEAFF.

The V and J genes are TRBV11-1 and TRBJ2-5, with TRBD2 as a possible D gene (5 bases). V was shortened by 1 base and J by 3 bases, with 9 bases between the two germline ends. The germline V gene encodes CDR1 SGHAT and CDR2 FQDESV (reference sequence). This CDR3 region has 14 residues. For the CDR3, the DNA is TGTGCCAGCAGCTTAGTGCTGGGAGAAGAGACCCAGTACTTC. Its protein is CASSLVLGEETQYF. The variable domain in full, completed from reference TRBV11-1 and TRBJ2-5, reads EAEVAQSPRYKITEKSQAVAFWCDPISGHATLYWYRQILGQGPELLVQFQDESVVDDSQLPKDRFSAERLKGVDSTLKIQPAELGDSAMYLCASSLVLGEETQYFGPGTRLLVL.

The rearrangement links TRBV27 to TRBJ1-1; 7 bases align to TRBD1. The length of the CDR3 is 17 residues. Germline V gene lookup returns CDR1 MNHEY and CDR2 SMNVEV (reference sequence). V lost 6 bases and J lost 6; bases outside the gene matches: 19. CDR3 protein: CASRDTGRGLFWAEAFF. CDR3 nucleotides: TGTGCCAGCAGGGATACGGGCAGGGGGTTATTTTGGGCTGAAGCTTTCTTT.

This clone was seen more than once but under ten times. The rearrangement links TRBV18 to TRBJ1-2, with 10 bases fitting TRBD1. CDR1 and CDR2 (germline): KGHSH, LQKENI. After removal of 3 bases from V and 7 bases from J, the junction contained 8 bases not matched to a gene. This CDR3 has 15 residues. This CDR3 reads CASSPGTGEGSGYTF. The CDR3 nucleotides read TGTGCCAGCTCACCGGGGACAGGGGAAGGTAGTGGCTACACCTTC. The full variable domain, its missing parts supplied by reference TRBV18 and TRBJ1-2, is NAGVMQNPRHLVRRRGQEARLRCSPMKGHSHVYWYRQLPEEGLKFMVYLQKENIIDESGMPKERFSAEFPKEGPSILRIQQVVRGDSAAYFCASSPGTGEGSGYTFGSGTRLTVV.

CDR3 coding DNA: TGTGCCATCAGCCAGGGAAATTCACCCCTCCACTTT. Its protein product is CAISQGNSPLHF. The chain carries TRBV10-3 and TRBJ1-6; TRBD1 might be the D (5 bases). V was trimmed by 6 bases and J by 7 bases, leaving 7 bases between them. From germline, CDR1 is ENHRY and CDR2 SYGVKD. This CDR3 has 12 amino acids.